This T cell receptor (beta chain) was obtained from a study of T-cell memory formation after mild COVID-19. Study context: In these data, TCR clusters were largely donor specific.

TCR alpha and TCR beta cDNA libraries carrying sample barcodes and UMIs were produced by 5'RACE using constant-segment primers. TCRdb reanalysed the 5' RACE reads using MiXCR and keeps one entry per CDR3 protein. Of some 54,000 distinct CDR3 sequences in the sample, more than 8% were seen once. A word on this clonotype: The antigen remains undetermined.

The CDR3 contains 15 residues. The ends were cut back, 1 base at V and 1 base at J, with 10 bases in the middle. CDR1 and CDR2 from the germline V gene are SGHTS and YDEGEE. Findings and limits, study-wide: Pre-infection memory harbored some responding clones, suggesting cross-reactive memory joined. Shrinking CD4+ clones were chiefly CM and EM; CD8+ ones were chiefly EMRA.

This sequence originates from a man between 18 and 29 years old who had mild COVID-19 (a few samples of this study predate the infection). Cell type and time point are not known. The sample was PBMCs or a T cell subset sorted from them (not recorded which). This rearrangement joins TRBV5-8 to TRBJ2-3; the D is unclear. The CDR3 bases are TGTGCCAGCAGCTTGCTTGGGCTGGGCACAGATACGCAGTATTTT. Protein sequence: CASSLLGLGTDTQYF.